This TCR beta chain was identified in a study of a mutant IDH1 vaccine in newly diagnosed glioma. Background on the study: Patients previously underwent radiotherapy, temozolomide, or both, and most underwent both. The timing of visit V12 was week 35, and that of visit V13 was week 47. Whole-study results and caveats: Overall, 93.3% of patients had vaccine-induced immune responses.

This CDR3 comprises 16 residues. V was cut by 3 bases and J by 5 bases, with 19 bases left in between. Germline CDR1 and CDR2: LNHNV and YYDKDF (reference sequence). With respect to this clone: Antigen unknown.

Indicated time point: week 35, safety follow-up. Doses comprised 300 ug of mutant IDH1 20-mer peptide each, plus topical imiquimod. The donors had new WHO grade 3 or 4 astrocytomas; these were IDH1-mutant and ATRX-lost. This table comes from immunoSEQ multiplex PCR, and its TCRdb copy is limited to in-frame clones, with some not included. The table records roughly 32,000 clones, just under 80% of them present only once. This clonotype originated in a man between 40 and 49 years old with glioma. Some clones in this sample may be carry-over from other donors' samples. Sequenced material: PBMCs, taken from a glioma patient whose treatment included an IDH1 peptide vaccine. The rearrangement joins TRBV15 to TRBJ2-5, with a tentative D call TRBD1 (6 bases). CDR3 loop: CATSRDTSGVRETQYF. In nucleotides, the CDR3 is TGTGCCACCAGCAGGGACACCTCAGGGGTACGGGAGACCCAGTACTTC.